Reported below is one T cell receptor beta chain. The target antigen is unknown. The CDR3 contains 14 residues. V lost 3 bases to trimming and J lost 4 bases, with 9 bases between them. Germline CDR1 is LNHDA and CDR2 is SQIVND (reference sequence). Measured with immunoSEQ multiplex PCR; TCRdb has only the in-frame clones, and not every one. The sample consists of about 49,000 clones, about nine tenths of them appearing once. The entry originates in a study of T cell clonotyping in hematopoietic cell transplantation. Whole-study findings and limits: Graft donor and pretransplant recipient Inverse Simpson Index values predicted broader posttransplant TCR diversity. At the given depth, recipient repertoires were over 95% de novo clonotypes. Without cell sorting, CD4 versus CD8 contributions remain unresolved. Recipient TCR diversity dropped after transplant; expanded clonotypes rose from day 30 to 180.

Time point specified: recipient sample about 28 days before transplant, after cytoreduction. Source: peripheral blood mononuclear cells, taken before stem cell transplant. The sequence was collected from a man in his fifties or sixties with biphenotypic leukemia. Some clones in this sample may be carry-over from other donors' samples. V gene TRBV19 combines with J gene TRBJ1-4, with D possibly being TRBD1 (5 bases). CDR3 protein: CASSIREDNEKLFF. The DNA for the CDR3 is TGTGCCAGTAGTATCAGGGAAGATAATGAAAAACTGTTTTTT.